The clone carrying this T cell receptor beta chain was detected a few times. V was pared by 5 bases and J by 2 bases, with 12 bases between. The CDR3 is 14 amino acids. The germline CDR1 and CDR2 sequences are KGHSH and LQKENI. Template material for amplifying TCR beta CDR3 regions consisted of RNA transcripts. Researchers ran a first-round RT-PCR on the TCR CDR3 using the HTBI primer set. TCRdb analysed the multiplex PCR reads with MiXCR anew, one entry per CDR3 protein. The data contain about 480,000 distinct CDR3 sequences, around 14% of them singletons. The source of the sample is a study of T cells in Graves' hyperthyroidism and ophthalmopathy. On the study more broadly: Peripheral blood was acquired at first diagnosis, ahead of any therapy whatsoever.

The sample comprised blood. The source of this sequence is a woman between 18 and 30 years old with Graves' hyperthyroidism. V gene TRBV18 combines with J gene TRBJ1-1; perhaps TRBD1 as D (5 bases). The CDR3 spells CASSKGLSNTEAFF. The CDR3 DNA is TGTGCCAGCTCAAAGGGGTTATCAAACACTGAAGCTTTCTTT.